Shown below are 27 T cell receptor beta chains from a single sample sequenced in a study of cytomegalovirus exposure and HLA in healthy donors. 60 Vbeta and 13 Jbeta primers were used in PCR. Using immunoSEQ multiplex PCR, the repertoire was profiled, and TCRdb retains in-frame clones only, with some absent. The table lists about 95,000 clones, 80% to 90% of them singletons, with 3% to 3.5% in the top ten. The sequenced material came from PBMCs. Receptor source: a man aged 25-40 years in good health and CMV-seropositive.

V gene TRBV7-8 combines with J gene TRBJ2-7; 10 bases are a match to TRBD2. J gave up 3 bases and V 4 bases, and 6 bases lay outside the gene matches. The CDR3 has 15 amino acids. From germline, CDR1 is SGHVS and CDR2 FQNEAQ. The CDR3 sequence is CASSSRTSGYYEQYF. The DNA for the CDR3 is TGTGCCAGCAGCTCCCGGACTAGCGGATACTACGAGCAGTACTTC.

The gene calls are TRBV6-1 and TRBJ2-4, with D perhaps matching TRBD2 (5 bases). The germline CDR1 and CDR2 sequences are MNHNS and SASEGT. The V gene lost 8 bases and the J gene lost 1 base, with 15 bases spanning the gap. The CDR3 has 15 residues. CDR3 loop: CASERLPGAKNIQYF. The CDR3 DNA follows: TGTGCCAGCGAGCGATTACCGGGGGCCAAAAACATTCAGTACTTC.

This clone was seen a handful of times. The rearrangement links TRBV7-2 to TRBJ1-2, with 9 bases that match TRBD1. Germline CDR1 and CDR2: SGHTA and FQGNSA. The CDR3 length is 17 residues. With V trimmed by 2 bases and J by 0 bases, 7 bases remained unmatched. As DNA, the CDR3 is TGTGCCAGCAGCTTAAGCTGGGACAGGGTTTCTAACTATGGCTACACCTTC. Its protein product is CASSLSWDRVSNYGYTF.

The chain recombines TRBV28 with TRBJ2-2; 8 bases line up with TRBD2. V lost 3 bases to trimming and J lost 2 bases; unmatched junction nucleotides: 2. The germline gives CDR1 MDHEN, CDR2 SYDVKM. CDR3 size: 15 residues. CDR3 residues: CASSFLAGNTGELFF. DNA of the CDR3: TGTGCCAGCAGTTTTTTAGCGGGAAACACCGGGGAGCTGTTTTTT.

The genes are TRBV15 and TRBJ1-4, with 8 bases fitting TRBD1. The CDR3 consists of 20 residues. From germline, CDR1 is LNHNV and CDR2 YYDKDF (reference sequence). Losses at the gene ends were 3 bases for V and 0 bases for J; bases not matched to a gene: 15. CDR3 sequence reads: CATSSSADRDRFATNEKLFF. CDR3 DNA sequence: TGTGCCACCAGCAGTTCCGCCGACCGGGACAGGTTCGCAACTAATGAAAAACTGTTTTTT.

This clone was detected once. CDR3 region: CASSSAGVGQPQHF. CDR3 sequence (DNA): TGTGCCAGCAGCTCGGCGGGGGTGGGTCAGCCCCAGCATTTT. J is TRBJ1-5 and V is TRBV7-9; D possibly corresponds to TRBD1 (5 bases). Germline-derived CDR1 and CDR2 are SEHNR and FQNEAQ (reference sequence). This CDR3 spans 14 amino acids. V lost 4 bases and J lost 6, with 13 bases in between.

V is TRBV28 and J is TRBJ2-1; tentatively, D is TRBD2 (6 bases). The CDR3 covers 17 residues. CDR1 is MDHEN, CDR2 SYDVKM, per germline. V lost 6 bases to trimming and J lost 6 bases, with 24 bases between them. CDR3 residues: CASRFPATSFPPNEQFF. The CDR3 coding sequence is TGTGCCAGCAGATTCCCCGCGACTAGTTTTCCACCCAATGAGCAGTTCTTC.

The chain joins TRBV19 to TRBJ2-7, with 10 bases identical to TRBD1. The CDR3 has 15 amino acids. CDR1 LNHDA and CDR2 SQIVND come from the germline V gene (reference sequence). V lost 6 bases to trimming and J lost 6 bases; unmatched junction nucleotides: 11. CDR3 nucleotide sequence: TGTGCCAGTAGCGAAGGGTCCGGACAGGGGGGCGAGCAGTACTTC. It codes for CASSEGSGQGGEQYF.

The CDR3 DNA reads as TGTGCCAGCAGCGTAGACGGGGTGAACACTGAAGCTTTCTTT. It encodes CASSVDGVNTEAFF. This chain uses TRBV9 with TRBJ1-1; D gene uncertain. The CDR3 spans 14 residues. The V gene's germline CDR1 is SGDLS and CDR2 YYNGEE. V was trimmed by 0 bases and J by 0 bases, leaving 6 bases between them.

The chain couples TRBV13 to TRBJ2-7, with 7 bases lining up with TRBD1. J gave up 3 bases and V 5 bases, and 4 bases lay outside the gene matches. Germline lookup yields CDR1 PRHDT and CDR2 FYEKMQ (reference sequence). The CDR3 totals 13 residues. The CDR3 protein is CASSRQGIYEQYF. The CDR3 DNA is TGTGCCAGCAGCCGACAGGGAATCTACGAGCAGTACTTC. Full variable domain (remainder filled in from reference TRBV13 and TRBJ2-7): AAGVIQSPRHLIKEKRETATLKCYPIPRHDTVYWYQQGPGQDPQFLISFYEKMQSDKGSIPDRFSAQQFSDYHSELNMSSLELGDSALYFCASSRQGIYEQYFGPGTRLTVT.

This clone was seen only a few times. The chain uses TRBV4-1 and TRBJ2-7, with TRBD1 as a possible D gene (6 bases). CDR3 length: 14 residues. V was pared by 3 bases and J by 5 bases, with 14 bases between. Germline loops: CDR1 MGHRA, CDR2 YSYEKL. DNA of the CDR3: TGCGCCAGCAGCCAGGTAACAGGGATCCACGAGCAGTACTTC. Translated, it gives CASSQVTGIHEQYF.

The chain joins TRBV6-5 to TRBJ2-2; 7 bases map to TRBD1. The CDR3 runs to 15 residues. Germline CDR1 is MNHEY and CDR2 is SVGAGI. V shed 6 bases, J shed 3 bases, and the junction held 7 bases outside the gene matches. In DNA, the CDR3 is TGTGCCAGCAGGTCGCAGGGGGTAGACACCGGGGAGCTGTTTTTT. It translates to CASRSQGVDTGELFF.

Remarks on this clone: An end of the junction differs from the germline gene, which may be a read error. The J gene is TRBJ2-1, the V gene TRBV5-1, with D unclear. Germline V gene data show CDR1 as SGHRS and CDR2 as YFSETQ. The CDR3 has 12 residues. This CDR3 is CASQREYSEQFF. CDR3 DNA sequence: TGCGCCAGTCAAAGAGAATACAGTGAGCAGTTCTTC.

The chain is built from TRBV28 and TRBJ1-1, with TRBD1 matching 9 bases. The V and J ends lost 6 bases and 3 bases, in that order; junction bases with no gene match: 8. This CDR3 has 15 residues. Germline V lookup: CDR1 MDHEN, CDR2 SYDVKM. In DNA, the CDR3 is TGTGCCAGCAGCACAGGGGGCGCCGGCGACACTGAAGCTTTCTTT. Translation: CASSTGGAGDTEAFF.

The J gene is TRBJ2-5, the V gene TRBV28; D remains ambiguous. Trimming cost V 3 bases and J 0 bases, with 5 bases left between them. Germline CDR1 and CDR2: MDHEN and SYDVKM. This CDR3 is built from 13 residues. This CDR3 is CASSFSYQETQYF. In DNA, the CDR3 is TGTGCCAGCAGTTTTTCATACCAAGAGACCCAGTACTTC.

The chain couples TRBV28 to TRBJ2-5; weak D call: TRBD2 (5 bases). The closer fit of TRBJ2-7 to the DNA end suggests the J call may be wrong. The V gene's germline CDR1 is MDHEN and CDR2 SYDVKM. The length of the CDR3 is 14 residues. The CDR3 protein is CASSRGPGSYEQYF. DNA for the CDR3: TGTGCCAGCAGCAGAGGGCCGGGGTCCTACGAGCAGTACTTC.

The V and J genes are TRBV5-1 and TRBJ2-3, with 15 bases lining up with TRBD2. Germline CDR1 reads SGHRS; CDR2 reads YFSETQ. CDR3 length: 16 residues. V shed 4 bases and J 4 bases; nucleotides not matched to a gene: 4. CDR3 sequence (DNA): TGCGCCAGCAGCGCCGGACTAGCGGGAGGGTCAGATACGCAGTATTTT. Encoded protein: CASSAGLAGGSDTQYF. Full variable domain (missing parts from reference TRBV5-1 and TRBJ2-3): KAGVTQTPRYLIKTRGQQVTLSCSPISGHRSVSWYQQTPGQGLQFLFEYFSETQRNKGNFPGRFSGRQFSNSRSEMNVSTLELGDSALYLCASSAGLAGGSDTQYFGPGTRLTVL.

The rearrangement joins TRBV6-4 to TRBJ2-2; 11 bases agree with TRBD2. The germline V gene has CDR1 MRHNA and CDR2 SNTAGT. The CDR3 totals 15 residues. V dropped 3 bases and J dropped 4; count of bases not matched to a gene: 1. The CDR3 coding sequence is TGTGCCAGCAGTGAGCTAGCGGGAGGCACCGGGGAGCTGTTTTTT. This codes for CASSELAGGTGELFF.

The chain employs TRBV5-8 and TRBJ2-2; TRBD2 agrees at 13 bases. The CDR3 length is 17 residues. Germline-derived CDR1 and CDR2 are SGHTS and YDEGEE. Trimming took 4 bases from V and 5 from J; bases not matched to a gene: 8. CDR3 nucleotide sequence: TGTGCCAGCAGCAAACCGGGACTAGCGGGATCTACCGGGGAGCTGTTTTTT. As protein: CASSKPGLAGSTGELFF.

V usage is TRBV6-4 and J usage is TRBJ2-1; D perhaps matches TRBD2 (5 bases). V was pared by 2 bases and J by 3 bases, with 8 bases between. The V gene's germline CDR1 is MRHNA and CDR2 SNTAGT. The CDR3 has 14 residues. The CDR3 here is CASSDEGSYNEQFF. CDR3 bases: TGTGCCAGCAGTGACGAGGGCAGCTACAATGAGCAGTTCTTC.

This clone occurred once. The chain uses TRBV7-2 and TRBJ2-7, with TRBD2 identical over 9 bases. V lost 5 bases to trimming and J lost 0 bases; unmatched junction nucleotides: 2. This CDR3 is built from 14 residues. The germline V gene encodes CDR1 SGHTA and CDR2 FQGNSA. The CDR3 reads CASSLSGSSYEQYF. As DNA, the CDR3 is TGTGCCAGCAGCCTTAGCGGGAGCTCCTACGAGCAGTACTTC. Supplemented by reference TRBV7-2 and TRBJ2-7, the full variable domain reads GAGVSQSPSNKVTEKGKDVELRCDPISGHTALYWYRQSLGQGLEFLIYFQGNSAPDKSGLPSDRFSAERTGGSVSTLTIQRTQQEDSAVYLCASSLSGSSYEQYFGPGTRLTVT.

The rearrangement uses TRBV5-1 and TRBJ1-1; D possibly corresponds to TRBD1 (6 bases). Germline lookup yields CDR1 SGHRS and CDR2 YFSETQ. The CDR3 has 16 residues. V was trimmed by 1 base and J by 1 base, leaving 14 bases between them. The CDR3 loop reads CASSLKTGGGNTEAFF. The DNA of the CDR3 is TGCGCCAGCAGCTTGAAGACAGGTGGAGGGAACACTGAAGCTTTCTTT.

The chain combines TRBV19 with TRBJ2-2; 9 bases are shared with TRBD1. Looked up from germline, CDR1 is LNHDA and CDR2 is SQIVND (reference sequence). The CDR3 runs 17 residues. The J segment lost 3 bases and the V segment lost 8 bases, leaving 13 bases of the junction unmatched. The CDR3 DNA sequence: TGTGCCAGTCAAACACTACTACAGGGGGCCCACACCGGGGAGCTGTTTTTT. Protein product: CASQTLLQGAHTGELFF.

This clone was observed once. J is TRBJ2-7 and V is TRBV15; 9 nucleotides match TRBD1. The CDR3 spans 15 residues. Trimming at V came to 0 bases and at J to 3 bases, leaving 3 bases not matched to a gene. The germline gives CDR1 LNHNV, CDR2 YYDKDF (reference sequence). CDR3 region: CATSRDQGQGYEQYF. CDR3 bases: TGTGCCACCAGCAGAGATCAGGGACAGGGCTACGAGCAGTACTTC.

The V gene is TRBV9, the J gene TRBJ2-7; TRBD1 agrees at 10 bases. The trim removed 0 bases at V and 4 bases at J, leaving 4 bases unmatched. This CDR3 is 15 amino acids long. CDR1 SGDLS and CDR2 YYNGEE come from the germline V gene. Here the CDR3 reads CASSVGQGALYEQYF. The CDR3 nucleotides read TGTGCCAGCAGCGTAGGACAGGGGGCGCTTTACGAGCAGTACTTC.

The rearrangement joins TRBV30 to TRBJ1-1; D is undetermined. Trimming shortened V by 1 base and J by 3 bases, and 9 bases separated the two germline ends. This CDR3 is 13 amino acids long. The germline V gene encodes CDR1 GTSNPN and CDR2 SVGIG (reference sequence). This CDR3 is CAWSAQSDTEAFF. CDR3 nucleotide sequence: TGTGCCTGGAGTGCCCAATCGGACACTGAAGCTTTCTTT.

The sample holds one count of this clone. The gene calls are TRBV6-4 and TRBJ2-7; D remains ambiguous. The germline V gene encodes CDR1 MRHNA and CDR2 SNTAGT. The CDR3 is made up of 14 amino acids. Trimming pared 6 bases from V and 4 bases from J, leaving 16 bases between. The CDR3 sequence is CASSPEALDYEQYF. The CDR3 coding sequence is TGTGCCAGCAGCCCCGAGGCGCTGGATTACGAGCAGTACTTC.